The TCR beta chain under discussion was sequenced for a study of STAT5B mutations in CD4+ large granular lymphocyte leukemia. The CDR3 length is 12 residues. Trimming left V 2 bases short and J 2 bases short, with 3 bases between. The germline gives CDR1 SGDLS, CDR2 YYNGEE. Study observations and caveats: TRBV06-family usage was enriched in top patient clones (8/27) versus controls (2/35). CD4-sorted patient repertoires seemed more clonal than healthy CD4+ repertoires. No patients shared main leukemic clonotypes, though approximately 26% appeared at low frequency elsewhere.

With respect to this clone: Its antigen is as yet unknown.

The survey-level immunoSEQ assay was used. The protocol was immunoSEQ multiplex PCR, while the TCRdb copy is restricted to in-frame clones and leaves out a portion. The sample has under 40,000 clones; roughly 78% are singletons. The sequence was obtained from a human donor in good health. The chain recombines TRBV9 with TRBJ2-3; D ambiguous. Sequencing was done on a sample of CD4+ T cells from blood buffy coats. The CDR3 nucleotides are TGTGCCAGCAGCGTGTTCACAGATACGCAGTATTTT. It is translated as CASSVFTDTQYF.